The T cell receptor (beta chain) described here comes from a study of siplizumab effects on memory and regulatory T cells. Per sample, the assay covered 85,000 to 100,000 TCR templates. Repertoires were generated with immunoSEQ multiplex PCR, while TCRdb's copy carries only in-frame clones and drops some. This table holds 98,000 or so clones, nearly 95% found once. Trimming stripped 6 bases from V and 5 bases from J, with 16 bases between. CDR1 is LNHDA and CDR2 is SQIVND in the germline V gene (reference sequence). There are 14 residues in the CDR3. To note about this clone: Its specificity is not known.

General observations from the study: Naive T cell populations appeared to exhibit greater diversity than memory cells and appeared to be major alloresponse contributors.

Specimen: Tregs sorted from blood. The source of this sequence is a human donor in good health. The chain couples TRBV19 to TRBJ2-5, with D possibly being TRBD1 or TRBD2 (6 bases each). This CDR3 reads CASSSGLGGETQYF. CDR3 nucleotides: TGTGCCAGTAGCTCGGGCCTGGGGGGCGAGACCCAGTACTTC.